This T cell receptor beta chain comes out of a study of blood T cell repertoires in COVID-19. Overall study context: COVID-19 samples, acute and convalescent, were from the United States, Italy and Spain. PBMCs, B-cell-depleted T cells, or T cells were the source of the cDNA or gDNA that made up the material.

This clone has just one count. Germline CDR1 is KGHDR and CDR2 is SFDVKD. The CDR3 totals 14 residues. The V and J ends lost 3 bases and 4 bases, in that order; junction bases with no gene match: 2. How the authors handled the data: Nucleated cell number was recorded as an estimate derived from reference gene primer amplification. Generated by immunoSEQ multiplex PCR, the TCRdb table keeps only in-frame clones and is missing some. V and J calls and clone size follow that table, whereas D and trimming were derived from the DNA. Among more than 150,000 clones listed, nearly 90% were seen once. This chain connects TRBV24-1 to TRBJ2-1, with TRBD1 identical over 7 bases. The receptor was derived from a man between 45 and 60 years old with acute or convalescent COVID-19. Sequencing was performed on peripheral blood. CDR3 loop: CATSDMTGYNEQFF. CDR3 sequence (DNA): TGTGCCACCAGTGATATGACAGGGTACAATGAGCAGTTCTTC.